This entry lists 30 T cell receptor beta chains sequenced from one sample in a study of CD8 T cells in Susac syndrome. Roughly 0.45 to 1 ug RNA was reverse transcribed with random hexamers. Via MiXCR, TCRdb re-called the immunoSEQ multiplex PCR reads, giving one row per CDR3 protein. The sample shows approximately 120,000 distinct CDR3 sequences, around 94% of them seen only once. Specimen: CD4+ T cells from PBMCs. These receptors all come from a human donor in good health.

The V gene is TRBV2, the J gene TRBJ1-1, with 7 bases fitting TRBD1. Germline CDR1 reads SNHLY; CDR2 reads FYNNEI. V trimming: 3 bases; J trimming: 5 bases; junction bases outside the gene matches: 9. The CDR3 contains 15 residues. Here the CDR3 DNA reads TGTGCCAGCAGTGACGGCGGCAGGGGGAGGACTGAAGCTTTCTTT. It is translated as CASSDGGRGRTEAFF.

This clonotype was observed a single time. The chain carries TRBV25-1 and TRBJ2-7; 10 nucleotides match TRBD2. The CDR3 is 15 residues long. Germline V gene sequence: CDR1 MGHDK, CDR2 SYGVNS. V dropped 4 bases and J dropped 3; count of bases not matched to a gene: 6. DNA for the CDR3: TGTGCCAGCAGTGGGACTAGCGGAGACTTCTACGAGCAGTACTTC. Its translation is CASSGTSGDFYEQYF.

The chain combines TRBV5-4 with TRBJ2-1; TRBD2 is a possible D gene (7 bases). CDR1 is SGHNT, CDR2 YYREEE, per germline (reference sequence). This CDR3 has 16 amino acids. V was shortened by 4 bases and J by 0 bases, with 14 bases between the two germline ends. CDR3 bases: TGTGCCAGCAGCCCGGGGGGACAAAGCTCCTACAATGAGCAGTTCTTC. Encoded protein: CASSPGGQSSYNEQFF.

The V call is TRBV30, the J call TRBJ1-1; D remains ambiguous. V was pared by 2 bases and J by 4 bases, with 17 bases between. This CDR3 comprises 15 residues. The germline gives CDR1 GTSNPN, CDR2 SVGIG (reference sequence). In nucleotides, the CDR3 is TGTGCCTGGAGTAAGAAGGTTGGGGTGTCCACTGAAGCTTTCTTT. It translates to CAWSKKVGVSTEAFF.

The chain employs TRBV4-2 and TRBJ2-5; D gene uncertain. Trimming removed 5 bases from V and 2 bases from J, with 6 bases in between. This CDR3 spans 12 amino acids. The germline V gene encodes CDR1 LGHNA and CDR2 YNFKEQ. Written as DNA, the CDR3 is TGTGCCAGCAGCTCCGGGCAAGAGACCCAGTACTTC. It encodes CASSSGQETQYF.

V is TRBV6-1 and J is TRBJ1-5; maybe TRBD1 (6 bases). Germline V CDR1 and CDR2: MNHNS, SASEGT. The V end was cut by 1 base, the J end by 7 bases, with 11 bases between. This CDR3 is built from 14 residues. The CDR3 spells CASSEGTAYQPQHF. CDR3 DNA sequence: TGTGCCAGCAGTGAAGGGACAGCGTACCAGCCCCAGCATTTT.

This chain joins TRBV30 and TRBJ1-2; D possibly corresponds to TRBD1 (6 bases). Germline assignment: CDR1 GTSNPN and CDR2 SVGIG (reference sequence). CDR3 size: 12 residues. V shed 2 bases and J shed 8 bases, with 12 bases lying between them. The CDR3 spells CAWSHRVTGYTF. DNA for the CDR3: TGTGCCTGGAGTCACAGGGTTACGGGCTACACCTTC. The variable domain in full, completed from reference TRBV30 and TRBJ1-2, reads SQTIHQWPATLVQPVGSPLSLECTVEGTSNPNLYWYRQAAGRGLQLLFYSVGIGQISSEVPQNLSASRPQDRQFILSSKKLLLSDSGFYLCAWSHRVTGYTFGSGTRLTVV.

This sequence joins TRBV5-6 and TRBJ2-7; possibly TRBD1 for D (6 bases). Germline-derived CDR1 and CDR2 are SGHDT and YYEEEE. V shed 0 bases and J shed 3 bases, with 13 bases lying between them. There are 15 residues in the CDR3. CDR3 loop: CASSLVGRTDYEQYF. CDR3 sequence (DNA): TGTGCCAGCAGCTTGGTGGGTCGGACAGACTACGAGCAGTACTTC.

The rearrangement joins TRBV29-1 to TRBJ2-6; TRBD1 matches 8 bases. The germline CDR1 and CDR2 sequences are SQVTM and ANQGSEA. The CDR3 has 16 residues. With 4 bases clipped from V and 0 bases from J, the junction kept 5 bases outside the gene matches. The CDR3 region is CSVAQGASSGANVLTF. CDR3 DNA sequence: TGCAGCGTTGCGCAGGGGGCCAGCTCTGGGGCCAACGTCCTGACTTTC.

This chain links TRBV6-5 with TRBJ2-2; 7 bases align to TRBD1. Per germline, CDR1 MNHEY and CDR2 SVGAGI. Losses at the gene ends were 0 bases for V and 9 bases for J; bases not matched to a gene: 13. This CDR3 region has 17 residues. The CDR3 DNA follows: TGTGCCAGCAGTTACTCGGGACAGAAAATATTCACAAGGGAGCTGTTTTTT. It specifies CASSYSGQKIFTRELFF.

The gene calls are TRBV5-6 and TRBJ2-7; TRBD2 matches 8 bases. The CDR3 is 14 residues long. Trimming removed 0 bases from V and 5 bases from J; junction bases left unmatched: 4. Germline CDR1 and CDR2: SGHDT and YYEEEE. DNA for the CDR3: TGTGCCAGCAGCTTGGGACTAGCGCGTCACGAGCAGTACTTC. Amino acid sequence: CASSLGLARHEQYF.

The rearrangement uses TRBV3-1 and TRBJ1-4; 7 bases map to TRBD1. The V and J ends lost 2 bases and 7 bases, in that order; junction bases with no gene match: 10. This CDR3 is built from 16 residues. Germline CDR1 reads LGHDT; CDR2 reads YNNKEL (reference sequence). As DNA, the CDR3 is TGTGCCAGCAGCCAACGAGGAGGGGGCGGGAGTGAAAAACTGTTTTTT. Translated: CASSQRGGGGSEKLFF.

The chain links TRBV7-9 to TRBJ2-7; no clear D gene. This CDR3 region has 15 residues. Germline V gene data show CDR1 as SEHNR and CDR2 as FQNEAQ (reference sequence). V dropped 5 bases and J dropped 4 bases, with 18 bases sitting between them. The CDR3 reads CASSPKSGVWYEQYF. CDR3 sequence (DNA): TGTGCCAGCAGCCCCAAGAGTGGGGTCTGGTACGAGCAGTACTTC.

The chain has TRBV6-1 and TRBJ2-3; D gene ambiguous. The V gene lost 3 bases and the J gene lost 3 bases, with 10 bases spanning the gap. CDR1 is MNHNS and CDR2 is SASEGT in the germline V gene. This CDR3 has 14 residues. The CDR3 reads CASSDPPWTDTQYF. The DNA of the CDR3 is TGTGCCAGCAGTGACCCCCCATGGACAGATACGCAGTATTTT.

J is TRBJ2-7 and V is TRBV3-1; D is undetermined. Germline values: CDR1 LGHDT, CDR2 YNNKEL (reference sequence). Deletions cut 2 bases from V and 6 bases from J, with 5 bases between. CDR3 length: 11 amino acids. The CDR3 spells CASSQLSEQYF. The DNA of the CDR3 is TGTGCCAGCAGCCAACTCTCCGAGCAGTACTTC.

The V gene is TRBV2, the J gene TRBJ2-3; the match to TRBD2 covers 9 bases. Germline CDR1 is SNHLY and CDR2 is FYNNEI. This CDR3 comprises 15 residues. J lost 3 bases, V lost 4 bases, and 5 bases had no gene match. The CDR3 DNA reads TGTGCCAGCAGTGTCAATAGCGGGAGAACAGATACGCAGTATTTT. It specifies CASSVNSGRTDTQYF.

This clonotype was counted a single time. The chain joins TRBV4-3 to TRBJ2-1, with TRBD2 matching over 10 bases. CDR1 and CDR2 (germline): LGHNA, YSLEER. The CDR3 runs 17 residues. J lost 8 bases, V lost 0 bases, and 10 bases had no gene match. CDR3 nucleotides: TGCGCCAGCAGCCAAGACTCCGGGACTAGCGTTGGTTATGAGCAGTTCTTC. Protein product: CASSQDSGTSVGYEQFF.

This chain links TRBV12-5 with TRBJ2-7; D unclear. The CDR3 has 12 residues. The V end lost 1 base, the J end lost 6 bases, and 7 bases lay between the germline ends. Germline lookup yields CDR1 LGHNT and CDR2 FRNRAP. The CDR3 DNA reads as TGTGCTAGTGGTTTGGGGGTTCCCGAGCAGTACTTC. Residues: CASGLGVPEQYF.

The chain couples TRBV7-9 to TRBJ1-1; D perhaps matches TRBD1 (6 bases). CDR3 length equals 14 residues. CDR1 and CDR2 from the germline V gene are SEHNR and FQNEAQ (reference sequence). The V and J ends lost 5 bases and 0 bases respectively, with 10 bases between them. The CDR3 coding sequence is TGTGCCAGCAGCCCGGACAGAATGAACACTGAAGCTTTCTTT. Its translation: CASSPDRMNTEAFF.

V is TRBV7-9 and J is TRBJ1-5, with D possibly TRBD1 on 6 matching bases. Trimming stripped 5 bases from V and 0 bases from J, with 14 bases between. Germline values: CDR1 SEHNR, CDR2 FQNEAQ (reference sequence). CDR3 size: 16 residues. CDR3 in amino acids: CASSPQGSHSNQPQHF. The DNA for the CDR3 is TGTGCCAGCAGCCCACAGGGATCCCATAGCAATCAGCCCCAGCATTTT.

The rearrangement joins TRBV5-1 to TRBJ2-4, with D possibly matching TRBD1 (7 bases). V was clipped by 4 bases and J by 0 bases, with 11 bases between them. CDR1 is SGHRS, CDR2 YFSETQ, per germline. This CDR3 region has 15 residues. The CDR3 DNA sequence: TGCGCCAGCAGCGCCAGGGGGGTAGCCAAAAACATTCAGTACTTC. As protein: CASSARGVAKNIQYF.

This clonotype was observed a single time. The chain joins TRBV18 to TRBJ2-2; 10 bases match TRBD1. J gave up 6 bases and V 0 bases, and 1 base lay outside the gene matches. CDR1 is KGHSH and CDR2 is LQKENI in the germline V gene. This CDR3 contains 15 residues. CDR3 nucleotides: TGTGCCAGCTCACCACCCGGACAGGGGGCCGGGGAGCTGTTTTTT. It yields the protein CASSPPGQGAGELFF.

The chain uses TRBV5-6 and TRBJ2-4, with D unresolved. V lost 0 bases to trimming and J lost 0 bases, with 10 bases between them. Germline V gives CDR1 SGHDT, CDR2 YYEEEE. The CDR3 loop spans 16 amino acids. CDR3 region: CASSLARELAKNIQYF. Written as DNA, the CDR3 is TGTGCCAGCAGCTTGGCCCGCGAGCTAGCCAAAAACATTCAGTACTTC.

V usage is TRBV7-2 and J usage is TRBJ2-3; the D is unclear. Germline loops: CDR1 SGHTA, CDR2 FQGNSA. Trimming left V 4 bases short and J 14 bases short, with 19 bases between. The CDR3 is made up of 13 amino acids. CDR3 sequence reads: CASSSARTDQPYF. CDR3 nucleotide sequence: TGTGCCAGCAGCTCAGCACGGACGGATCAACCGTATTTT.

This chain connects TRBV10-3 to TRBJ1-1, with unresolved D. V shed 0 bases and J shed 0 bases, with 8 bases lying between them. Looked up from germline, CDR1 is ENHRY and CDR2 is SYGVKD. The CDR3 spans 15 residues. CDR3 residues: CAISESPVMNTEAFF. The CDR3 coding sequence is TGTGCCATCAGTGAGTCCCCGGTTATGAACACTGAAGCTTTCTTT.

V usage is TRBV10-1 and J usage is TRBJ1-1; D uncertain. Trimming removed 4 bases from V and 1 base from J, with 7 bases in between. This CDR3 is built from 13 residues. Germline lookup yields CDR1 WNHNN and CDR2 SYGVQD (reference sequence). The DNA for the CDR3 is TGCGCCAGCAGTGTGAGGGCGAACACTGAAGCTTTCTTT. It encodes CASSVRANTEAFF.

This chain uses TRBV6-1 with TRBJ2-6, with D uncertain. Trimming left V 7 bases short and J 1 base short, with 11 bases between. The CDR3 has 15 amino acids. From germline, CDR1 is MNHNS and CDR2 SASEGT. The CDR3 protein is CASKKTASGANVLTF. The CDR3 DNA reads as TGTGCCAGCAAAAAAACAGCTTCTGGGGCCAACGTCCTGACTTTC.

As regards this clonotype: A read error may produce the germline difference seen at one junction end. The chain uses TRBV18 and TRBJ2-7, with 8 bases lining up with TRBD1. Per germline, CDR1 KGHSH and CDR2 LQKENI. This CDR3 has 12 amino acids. CDR3 sequence (DNA): TGTGCCGGCCATGGACAGGGTAACGAGCAGCACTTC. Protein product: CAGHGQGNEQHF.

This chain joins TRBV18 and TRBJ1-5; D possibly corresponds to TRBD1 (5 bases). CDR3 length: 15 residues. Germline V gene sequence: CDR1 KGHSH, CDR2 LQKENI. V shed 0 bases and J shed 5 bases, with 11 bases lying between them. The CDR3 sequence: CASSPPTGVDQPQHF. DNA for the CDR3: TGTGCCAGCTCACCACCGACGGGGGTCGATCAGCCCCAGCATTTT.

The chain links TRBV11-2 to TRBJ2-2, with TRBD2 identical over 11 bases. Trimming took 6 bases from V and 5 from J; bases not matched to a gene: 8. In germline, CDR1 is SGHAT, CDR2 FQNNGV. The CDR3 covers 16 residues. CDR3 residues: CASRPLAGGRTGELFF. The CDR3 DNA follows: TGTGCCAGCAGACCTCTAGCGGGAGGACGGACCGGGGAGCTGTTTTTT. The full variable domain, completed using reference TRBV11-2 and TRBJ2-2, is EAGVAQSPRYKIIEKRQSVAFWCNPISGHATLYWYQQILGQGPKLLIQFQNNGVVDDSQLPKDRFSAERLKGVDSTLKIQPAKLEDSAVYLCASRPLAGGRTGELFFGEGSRLTVL.